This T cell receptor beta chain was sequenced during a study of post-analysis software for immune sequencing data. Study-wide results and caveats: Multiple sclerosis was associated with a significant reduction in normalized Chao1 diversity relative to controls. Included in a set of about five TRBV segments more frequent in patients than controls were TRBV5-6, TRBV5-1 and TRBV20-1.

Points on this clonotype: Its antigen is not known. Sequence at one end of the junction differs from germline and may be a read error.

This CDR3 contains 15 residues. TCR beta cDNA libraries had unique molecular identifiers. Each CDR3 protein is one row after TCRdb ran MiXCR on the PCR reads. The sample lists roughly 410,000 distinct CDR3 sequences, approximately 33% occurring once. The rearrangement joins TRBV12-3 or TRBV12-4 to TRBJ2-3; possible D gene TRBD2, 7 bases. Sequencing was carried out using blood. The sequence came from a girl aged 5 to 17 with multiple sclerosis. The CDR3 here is CAGSLGGAGTDTQYF. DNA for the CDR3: TGTGCCGGCAGCCTAGGGGGGGCCGGCACAGATACGCAGTATTTT.